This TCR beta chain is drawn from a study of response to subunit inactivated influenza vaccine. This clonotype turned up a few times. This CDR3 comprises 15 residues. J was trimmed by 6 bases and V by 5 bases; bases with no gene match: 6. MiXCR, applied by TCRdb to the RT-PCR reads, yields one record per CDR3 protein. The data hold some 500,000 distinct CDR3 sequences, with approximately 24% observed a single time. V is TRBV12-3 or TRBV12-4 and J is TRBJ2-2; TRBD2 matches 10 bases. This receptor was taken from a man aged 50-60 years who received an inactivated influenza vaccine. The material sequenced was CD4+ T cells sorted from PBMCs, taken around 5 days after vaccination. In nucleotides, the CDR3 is TGTGCCAGCAGTCCCAGCGGGGGGGCCTCCGGGGAGCTGTTTTTT. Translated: CASSPSGGASGELFF.